One TCR beta chain is described in this entry. What it recognizes is unknown. Its ends do not fully match the called genes, so a read error is possible. Combining a sample-barcoded 5' primer with a J-beta primer mix, a second PCR ran for 7 to 11 cycles. Per-sample output comprised a minimum of 2.5 million paired-end reads containing CDR3. TCRdb reprocessed the 5' RACE reads with MiXCR, giving one entry per CDR3 protein. The sample includes 650,000 to 800,000 distinct CDR3 sequences, 40% to 50% seen only once; the top ten take around 21%. PBMCs, at least 7 million per sample, were isolated. The record originates from a study of blood T cells in healthy people across ages. Germline CDR1 and CDR2: LNHNV and YYDKDF (reference sequence). This CDR3 region has 16 residues. Overall study results and limits: Measured against age, TCR beta diversity per million T cells decreased in a roughly linear manner. As naive T cell percentage varied, TCR beta diversity correlated strongly with it.

This sequence was found in a man aged 55 to 70 in good health. The sequenced sample consisted of blood. The chain joins TRBV15 to TRBJ2-1, with D uncertain. In nucleotides, the CDR3 is TGTGCCACCAGCAGAGATTTGAGGAGCTCCTACAATGAGCGGTTCTTC. Translated: CATSRDLRSSYNERFF.